The 23 T cell receptor beta chains given below trace back to one sample, sequenced in a study of T cell repertoires in cytomegalovirus infection. TCRdb itself ran the reads through MiXCR, one entry per CDR3 protein. This table has 400,000 to 550,000 distinct CDR3 sequences, roughly 10% appearing once. Sequenced material: PBMCs. These receptor sequences come from a human donor in good health (CMV status not recorded). Some clones in this sample may be carry-over from other donors' samples.

This clonotype was seen many times. The chain uses TRBV2 and TRBJ2-3, with 9 bases matching TRBD1. With 8 bases clipped from V and 3 bases from J, the junction kept 6 bases outside the gene matches. CDR1 and CDR2 from the germline V gene are SNHLY and FYNNEI. This CDR3 is 14 amino acids long. CDR3 residues: CASQEGQGTDTQYF. The CDR3 coding sequence is TGTGCCAGCCAAGAAGGACAGGGGACAGATACGCAGTATTTT.

This clonotype has at least ten counts. V gene TRBV29-1 combines with J gene TRBJ2-7, with TRBD1 matching 9 bases. This CDR3 has 15 amino acids. The ends lost 0 bases at V and 6 bases at J; junction bases unmatched: 9. The V gene's germline CDR1 is SQVTM and CDR2 ANQGSEA. CDR3: CSVEDVGQGFGEQYF. The CDR3 coding sequence is TGCAGCGTTGAAGACGTAGGACAGGGGTTCGGCGAGCAGTACTTC.

This clonotype was detected a few times. This sequence joins TRBV20-1 and TRBJ2-1; 7 bases align to TRBD1. Trimming cost V 6 bases and J 1 base; bases outside gene matches: 3. The V gene's germline CDR1 is DFQATT and CDR2 SNEGSKA (reference sequence). The CDR3 runs to 13 residues. CDR3 residues: CSAGDSSYNEQFF. In nucleotides, the CDR3 is TGCAGTGCAGGGGACAGTTCCTACAATGAGCAGTTCTTC.

This clonotype occurred a few times. The chain has TRBV20-1 and TRBJ2-1, with a tentative D call TRBD1 (7 bases). The CDR3 covers 13 residues. With 3 bases removed from V and 6 bases from J, the gap between germline ends came to 12 bases. The germline V gene encodes CDR1 DFQATT and CDR2 SNEGSKA (reference sequence). DNA of the CDR3: TGCAGTGCTAGGGACAGGAGGGGCAATGAGCAGTTCTTC. Its protein product is CSARDRRGNEQFF.

The chain recombines TRBV20-1 with TRBJ1-6; D possibly corresponds to TRBD1 (6 bases). V lost 3 bases and J lost 4, with 16 bases in between. CDR3 size: 16 residues. Per the germline V gene, CDR1 is DFQATT and CDR2 is SNEGSKA (reference sequence). DNA for the CDR3: TGCAGTGCTAGGGGGCCCGACAGGAGTTATAATTCACCCCTCCACTTT. It yields the protein CSARGPDRSYNSPLHF.

V is TRBV24-1 and J is TRBJ2-1, with D possibly matching TRBD2 (5 bases). CDR3 length: 11 residues. CDR1 and CDR2 (germline): KGHDR, SFDVKD. V was trimmed by 4 bases and J by 9 bases, leaving 6 bases between them. The CDR3 protein is CATSEGSEQFF. CDR3 in DNA: TGTGCCACCAGTGAGGGGAGTGAGCAGTTCTTC.

This clonotype has at least ten counts. The V and J genes are TRBV19 and TRBJ2-7, with TRBD1 matching over 10 bases. The CDR3 runs 15 residues. V lost 5 bases, J lost 3 bases, and 7 bases stayed unmatched. Germline assignment: CDR1 LNHDA and CDR2 SQIVND (reference sequence). The CDR3 DNA reads as TGTGCCAGTAGTTCAGGACAGGGGGGATTCTACGAGCAGTACTTC. Encoded protein: CASSSGQGGFYEQYF.

This clonotype was seen ten or more times. The chain is built from TRBV11-2 and TRBJ1-2; D uncertain. V lost 4 bases to trimming and J lost 6 bases, with 12 bases between them. This CDR3 has 13 amino acids. Germline CDR1 SGHAT, CDR2 FQNNGV. The CDR3 loop reads CASSSGNPNGYTF. The DNA for the CDR3 is TGTGCCAGCAGCTCCGGGAACCCGAATGGCTACACCTTC.

This clonotype occurred many times. V is TRBV6-4 and J is TRBJ2-1; TRBD1 is a possible D gene (6 bases). This CDR3 is 14 amino acids long. V shed 2 bases and J shed 9 bases, with 14 bases lying between them. Germline V gene lookup returns CDR1 MRHNA and CDR2 SNTAGT. CDR3 coding DNA: TGTGCCAGCAGTGACCAGATCACAGGGAGTGAGCAGTTCTTC. This encodes CASSDQITGSEQFF.

In this sample, this clonotype turned up many times. V gene TRBV5-1 combines with J gene TRBJ2-1; no firm D call. This CDR3 spans 15 amino acids. Germline V lookup: CDR1 SGHRS, CDR2 YFSETQ. V lost 4 bases, J lost 0 bases, and 11 bases lay in between. The CDR3 sequence: CASSPLSSSYNEQFF. CDR3 in DNA: TGCGCCAGCAGCCCCCTTTCGAGCTCCTACAATGAGCAGTTCTTC.

This clonotype was detected a few times. The rearrangement joins TRBV12-3 or TRBV12-4 to TRBJ1-5, with 8 bases identical to TRBD1. With 3 bases clipped from V and 5 bases from J, the junction kept 6 bases outside the gene matches. The CDR3 covers 15 residues. CDR3 loop: CASSFGQGVDQPQHF. CDR3 DNA: TGTGCCAGCAGTTTCGGACAGGGTGTCGATCAGCCCCAGCATTTT.

Concerning this clonotype itself: A read error may be the cause here, since a much bigger clone is one base away. The chain employs TRBV27 and TRBJ1-3, with D unresolved. CDR3 length: 15 residues. Germline values: CDR1 MNHEY, CDR2 SMNVEV (reference sequence). Trimming removed 0 bases at V and 0 bases at J, with 6 bases between. CDR3 nucleotides: TGTGCCAGCAGTTTATCCCAGAACTCTGGAAACACCATATATTTT. Its translation is CASSLSQNSGNTIYF.

This clonotype was seen many times. The chain couples TRBV7-2 to TRBJ2-2, with D unclear. The CDR3 contains 15 residues. V lost 1 base and J lost 2, with 8 bases in between. The germline V gene has CDR1 SGHTA and CDR2 FQGNSA. CDR3 DNA: TGTGCCAGCAGCTTAGAATCCTTCAACACCGGGGAGCTGTTTTTT. This codes for CASSLESFNTGELFF.

This clonotype was detected ten times or more. The chain has TRBV19 and TRBJ2-5; 9 nucleotides align to TRBD2. J lost 3 bases, V lost 4 bases, and 3 bases had no gene match. Germline lookup yields CDR1 LNHDA and CDR2 SQIVND (reference sequence). The CDR3 runs 14 residues. The CDR3: CASSTIAGEETQYF. For the CDR3, the DNA is TGTGCCAGTAGTACCATAGCGGGAGAAGAGACCCAGTACTTC.

This clonotype was recorded at least ten times. The rearrangement joins TRBV2 to TRBJ2-1; D is possibly TRBD1 (5 bases). The ends were cut back, 8 bases at V and 1 base at J, with 9 bases in the middle. The germline V gene encodes CDR1 SNHLY and CDR2 FYNNEI. This CDR3 contains 13 residues. The CDR3 loop reads CASRDSSYNEQFF. For the CDR3, the DNA is TGTGCCAGCCGAGACAGTTCCTACAATGAGCAGTTCTTC.

The chain recombines TRBV2 with TRBJ1-1; D might be TRBD1 (6 bases). The V end lost 10 bases, the J end lost 1 base, and 13 bases lay between the germline ends. The CDR3 extends over 13 amino acids. Germline lookup yields CDR1 SNHLY and CDR2 FYNNEI. The chain's CDR3 is CATKGGGNTEAFF. In nucleotides, the CDR3 is TGTGCCACCAAAGGGGGGGGGAACACTGAAGCTTTCTTT.

This clonotype was seen repeatedly, ten times or more. The J gene is TRBJ2-3, the V gene TRBV11-1; TRBD2 aligns across 8 bases. The CDR3 runs to 18 residues. The germline gives CDR1 SGHAT, CDR2 FQDESV (reference sequence). The trim removed 5 bases at V and 5 bases at J, leaving 18 bases unmatched. The CDR3 DNA reads as TGTGCCAGCAGCCAAACCCGGTGGATTAGCGGGGCGAAAGATACGCAGTATTTT. Translating it yields CASSQTRWISGAKDTQYF.

This clonotype has at least ten counts. This chain's CDR3 is CASRPTGGSTEAFF. The CDR3 DNA reads as TGTGCCAGCAGGCCAACAGGGGGAAGCACTGAAGCTTTCTTT. This rearrangement joins TRBV7-3 to TRBJ1-1, with TRBD1 matching 8 bases. CDR1 is SGHTA and CDR2 is FQGTGA in the germline V gene. This CDR3 is built from 14 residues. The V and J ends lost 6 bases and 4 bases, in that order; junction bases with no gene match: 7. Full variable domain (remainder filled in from reference TRBV7-3 and TRBJ1-1): GAGVSQTPSNKVTEKGKYVELRCDPISGHTALYWYRQSLGQGPEFLIYFQGTGAADDSGLPNDRFFAVRPEGSVSTLKIQRTERGDSAVYLCASRPTGGSTEAFFGQGTRLTVV.

At least ten counts were recorded for this clonotype. This rearrangement joins TRBV19 to TRBJ1-2; 8 bases agree with TRBD1. From germline, CDR1 is LNHDA and CDR2 SQIVND (reference sequence). The CDR3 extends over 18 amino acids. J was trimmed by 7 bases and V by 6 bases; bases with no gene match: 22. CDR3 sequence: CASRETGDPTRTLIGYTF. The CDR3 coding sequence is TGTGCCAGTAGGGAGACAGGGGATCCTACCAGAACCCTCATTGGCTACACCTTC.

Many counts were recorded for this clonotype. The chain combines TRBV5-5 with TRBJ1-2; 7 bases agree with TRBD1. V gave up 4 bases and J gave up 6 bases; unmatched junction bases: 18. Germline V gene data show CDR1 as SGHKS and CDR2 as YYEKEE (reference sequence). CDR3 size: 17 residues. In DNA, the CDR3 is TGTGCCAGCAGCCCGTCCCGGGACAGTTTTCTTGGCAATGGCTACACCTTC. Protein product: CASSPSRDSFLGNGYTF.

Many counts were recorded for this clonotype. The chain links TRBV7-9 to TRBJ2-2; 7 bases map to TRBD1. The V segment lost 2 bases and the J segment 0 bases; nucleotides outside the gene matches: 15. This CDR3 contains 20 residues. CDR1 is SEHNR and CDR2 is FQNEAQ in the germline V gene (reference sequence). CDR3 in amino acids: CASSLYQPNRGLTNTGELFF. The CDR3 DNA reads TGTGCCAGCAGCTTATATCAGCCGAACAGGGGTCTCACGAACACCGGGGAGCTGTTTTTT.

This clonotype was counted at least ten times. The chain uses TRBV5-4 and TRBJ2-6; D not resolved. The germline V gene encodes CDR1 SGHNT and CDR2 YYREEE (reference sequence). The CDR3 length is 15 residues. V was trimmed by 1 base and J by 13 bases, leaving 18 bases between them. CDR3 sequence (DNA): TGTGCCAGCAGCTTGCCCCGAACCGTGACCGATGTCCTGACTTTC. Amino acids: CASSLPRTVTDVLTF.

This clonotype has ten or more counts. CDR3 nucleotides: TGTGCCAGCAGCAGGGTATCGTACAATGAGCAGTTCTTC. This codes for CASSRVSYNEQFF. The chain combines TRBV2 with TRBJ2-1; TRBD1 is a possible D gene (5 bases). This CDR3 spans 13 amino acids. V lost 6 bases and J 4 bases, leaving 10 bases between the germline ends. Looked up from germline, CDR1 is SNHLY and CDR2 is FYNNEI. Looking up the rest from reference TRBV2 and TRBJ2-1 gives the full variable domain: EPEVTQTPSHQVTQMGQEVILRCVPISNHLYFYWYRQILGQKVEFLVSFYNNEISEKSEIFDDQFSVERPDGSNFTLKIRSTKLEDSAMYFCASSRVSYNEQFFGPGTRLTVL.